A single sample gave rise to the 5 T cell receptor beta chains below, sequenced in a study of control samples from healthy donors and cancer patients (dated by TCRdb to 2018 to 2021). Preparation of the library involved the immunoSEQ multiplex PCR assay. Entries here come from immuneACCESS through TCRdb and include only in-frame sequences with V and J called. Some clones fail to appear in such tables; in the studies checked, an unresolved V gene covers under half of the shortfall, and the cause of the remainder is unknown. For this sample the table gives roughly 52,000 clones, of which around 97% were detected only once. The ten largest clones add up to 1.5% to 2% of the sample. The material sequenced was blood. These receptors originate from a woman aged 25 to 39 in good health.

In this sample, this clone turned up once. V and J are TRBV30 and TRBJ1-2, with TRBD1 identical over 7 bases. The V and J ends lost 0 bases and 5 bases, in that order; junction bases with no gene match: 3. The CDR3 extends over 13 amino acids. Germline V CDR1 and CDR2: GTSNPN, SVGIG (reference sequence). CDR3 bases: TGTGCCTGGAGTGTGGGCAGGGGGTATGGCTACACCTTC. Translating it yields CAWSVGRGYGYTF.

The chain couples TRBV29-1 to TRBJ2-1; D is possibly TRBD1 (5 bases). There are 12 residues in the CDR3. V gave up 5 bases and J gave up 9 bases, with 14 bases separating them. From germline, CDR1 is SQVTM and CDR2 ANQGSEA. The CDR3 loop is CSVTYRRGEQFF. As DNA, the CDR3 is TGCAGCGTTACATACAGGAGAGGTGAGCAGTTCTTC.

The chain joins TRBV6-6 to TRBJ2-3; D call uncertain. CDR1 and CDR2 (germline): MNHNY, SVGAGI (reference sequence). The V gene lost 0 bases and the J gene lost 3 bases, with 10 bases spanning the gap. This CDR3 contains 15 residues. The CDR3 is CASSYSKLITDTQYF. For the CDR3, the DNA is TGTGCCAGCAGTTACTCGAAACTGATAACAGATACGCAGTATTTT.

The chain couples TRBV28 to TRBJ1-1; TRBD1 matches at 8 bases. The CDR3 extends over 14 amino acids. The germline gives CDR1 MDHEN, CDR2 SYDVKM. The J segment lost 7 bases and the V segment lost 6 bases, leaving 10 bases of the junction unmatched. As DNA, the CDR3 is TGTGCCAGCAGAGGAACAGGGGGGGCGGGTGAAGCTTTCTTT. It specifies CASRGTGGAGEAFF. Full variable domain (rest looked up from reference TRBV28 and TRBJ1-1): DVKVTQSSRYLVKRTGEKVFLECVQDMDHENMFWYRQDPGLGLRLIYFSYDVKMKEKGDIPEGYSVSREKKERFSLILESASTNQTSMYLCASRGTGGAGEAFFGQGTRLTVV.

The chain uses TRBV18 and TRBJ1-5; no firm D call. This CDR3 region has 12 residues. The germline V gene has CDR1 KGHSH and CDR2 LQKENI. Trimming shortened V by 0 bases and J by 6 bases, and 3 bases separated the two germline ends. The CDR3 region has the DNA TGTGCCAGCTCACCACCTGGTCAGCCCCAGCATTTT. Its translation: CASSPPGQPQHF.